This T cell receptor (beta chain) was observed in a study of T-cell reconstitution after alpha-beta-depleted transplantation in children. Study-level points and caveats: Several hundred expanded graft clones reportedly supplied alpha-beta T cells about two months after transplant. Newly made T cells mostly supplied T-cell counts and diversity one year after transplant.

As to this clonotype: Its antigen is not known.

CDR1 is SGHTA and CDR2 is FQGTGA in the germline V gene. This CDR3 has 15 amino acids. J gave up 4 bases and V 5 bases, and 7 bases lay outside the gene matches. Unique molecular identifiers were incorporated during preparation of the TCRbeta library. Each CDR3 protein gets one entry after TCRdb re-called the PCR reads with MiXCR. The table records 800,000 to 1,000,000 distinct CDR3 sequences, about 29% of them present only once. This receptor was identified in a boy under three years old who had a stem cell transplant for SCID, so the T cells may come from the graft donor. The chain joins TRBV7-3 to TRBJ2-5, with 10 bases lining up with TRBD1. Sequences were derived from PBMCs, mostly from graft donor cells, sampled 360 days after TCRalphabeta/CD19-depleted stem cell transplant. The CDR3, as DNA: TGTGCCAGCAGCCCCGACAGGGGGCGGACAGAGACCCAGTACTTC. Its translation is CASSPDRGRTETQYF.